The clone carrying this T cell receptor beta chain appeared a few times. The antigen is not known. Expressed TCRB transcripts were sequenced because the entire RNA isolate underwent reverse transcription. The protocol was immunoSEQ multiplex PCR, while the TCRdb copy is restricted to in-frame clones and leaves out a portion. Found here are approximately 400,000 clones, roughly 15% of them singletons; the top ten hold 0.019%. This sample was taken from a study of beta chain features in type 1 diabetes. Study-level findings and limits: Small HLA sub-analyses could not settle whether HLA shapes TCRB rearrangement.

CDR1 and CDR2 from the germline V gene are MNHEY and SMNVEV (reference sequence). The germline V and J ends were trimmed by 3 bases and 6 bases, with 8 bases remaining between them. The CDR3 extends over 12 amino acids. The receptor comes from a woman under 30 in good health. The rearrangement joins TRBV27 to TRBJ1-1; D unclear. Material: naive CD4+ T cells from blood. CDR3 sequence (DNA): TGTGCCAGCAGTTTTCTCGGGGCTGAAGCTTTCTTT. This translates into CASSFLGAEAFF.